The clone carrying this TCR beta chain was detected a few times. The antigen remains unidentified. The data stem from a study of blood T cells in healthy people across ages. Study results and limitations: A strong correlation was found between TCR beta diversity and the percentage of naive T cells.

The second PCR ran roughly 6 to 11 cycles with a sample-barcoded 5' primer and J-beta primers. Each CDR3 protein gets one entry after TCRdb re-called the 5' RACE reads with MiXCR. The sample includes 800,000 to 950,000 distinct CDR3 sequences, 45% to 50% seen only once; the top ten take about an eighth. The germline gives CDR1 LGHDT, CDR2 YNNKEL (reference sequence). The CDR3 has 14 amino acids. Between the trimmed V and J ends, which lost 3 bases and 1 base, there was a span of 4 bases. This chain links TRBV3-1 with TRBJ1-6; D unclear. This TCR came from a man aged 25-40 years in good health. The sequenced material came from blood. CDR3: CASSQDSYNSPLHF. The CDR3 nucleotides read TGTGCCAGCAGCCAGGATTCCTATAATTCACCCCTCCACTTT. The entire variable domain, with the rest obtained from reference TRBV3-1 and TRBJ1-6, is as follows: DTAVSQTPKYLVTQMGNDKSIKCEQNLGHDTMYWYKQDSKKFLKIMFSYNNKELIINETVPNRFSPKSPDKAHLNLHINSLELGDSAVYFCASSQDSYNSPLHFGNGTRLTVT.